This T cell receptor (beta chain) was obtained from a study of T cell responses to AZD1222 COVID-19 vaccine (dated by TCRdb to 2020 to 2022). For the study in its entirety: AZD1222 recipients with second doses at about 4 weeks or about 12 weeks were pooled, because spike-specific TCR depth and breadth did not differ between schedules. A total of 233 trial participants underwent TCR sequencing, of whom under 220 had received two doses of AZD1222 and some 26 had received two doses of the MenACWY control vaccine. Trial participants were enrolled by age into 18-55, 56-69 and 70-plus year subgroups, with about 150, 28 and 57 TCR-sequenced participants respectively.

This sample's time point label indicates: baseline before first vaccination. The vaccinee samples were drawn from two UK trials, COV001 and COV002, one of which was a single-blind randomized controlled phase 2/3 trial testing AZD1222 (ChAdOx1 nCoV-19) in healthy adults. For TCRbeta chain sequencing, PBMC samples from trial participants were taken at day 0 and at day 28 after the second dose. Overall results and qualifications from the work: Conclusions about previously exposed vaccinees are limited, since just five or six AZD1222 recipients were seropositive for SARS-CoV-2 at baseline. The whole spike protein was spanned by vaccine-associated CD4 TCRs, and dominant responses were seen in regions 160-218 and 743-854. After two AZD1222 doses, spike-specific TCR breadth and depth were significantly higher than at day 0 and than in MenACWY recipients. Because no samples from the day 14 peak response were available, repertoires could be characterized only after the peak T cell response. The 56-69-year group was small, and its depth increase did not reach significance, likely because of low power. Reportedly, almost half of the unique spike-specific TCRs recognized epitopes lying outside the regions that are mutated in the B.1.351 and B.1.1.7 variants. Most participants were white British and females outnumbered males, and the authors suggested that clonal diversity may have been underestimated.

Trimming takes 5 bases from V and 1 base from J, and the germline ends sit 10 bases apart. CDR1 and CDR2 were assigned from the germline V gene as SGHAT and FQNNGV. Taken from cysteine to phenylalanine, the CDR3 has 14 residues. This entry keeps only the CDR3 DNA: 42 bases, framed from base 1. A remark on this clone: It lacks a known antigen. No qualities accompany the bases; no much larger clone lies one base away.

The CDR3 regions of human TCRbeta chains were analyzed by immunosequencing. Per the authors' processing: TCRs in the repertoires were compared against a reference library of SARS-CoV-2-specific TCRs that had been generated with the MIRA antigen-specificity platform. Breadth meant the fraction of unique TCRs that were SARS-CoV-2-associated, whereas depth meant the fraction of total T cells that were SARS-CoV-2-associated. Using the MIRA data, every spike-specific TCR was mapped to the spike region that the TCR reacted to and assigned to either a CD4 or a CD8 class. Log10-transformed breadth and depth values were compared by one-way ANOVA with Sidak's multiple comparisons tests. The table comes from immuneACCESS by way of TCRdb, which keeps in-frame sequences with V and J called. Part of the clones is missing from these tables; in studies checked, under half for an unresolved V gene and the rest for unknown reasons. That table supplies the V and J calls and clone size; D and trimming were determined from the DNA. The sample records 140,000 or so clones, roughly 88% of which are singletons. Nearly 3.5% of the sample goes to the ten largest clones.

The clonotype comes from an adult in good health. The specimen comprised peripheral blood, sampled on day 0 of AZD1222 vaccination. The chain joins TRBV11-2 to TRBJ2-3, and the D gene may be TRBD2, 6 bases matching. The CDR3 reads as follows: CASSPRERTDTQYF. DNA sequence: TGTGCCAGCAGCCCCCGGGAGCGCACAGATACGCAGTATTTT. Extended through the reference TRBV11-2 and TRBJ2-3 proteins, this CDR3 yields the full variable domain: EAGVAQSPRYKIIEKRQSVAFWCNPISGHATLYWYQQILGQGPKLLIQFQNNGVVDDSQLPKDRFSAERLKGVDSTLKIQPAKLEDSAVYLCASSPRERTDTQYFGPGTRLTVL.